Included here is one T cell receptor (beta chain) sequence, with context. Its specificity is unknown. TCRdb's copy holds only in-frame clones and misses some; the assay was immunoSEQ multiplex PCR. This sample yields fewer than 150,000 clones, of which over 85% are seen a single time; 3.1% belongs to the top ten. The sample belongs to a study of T cell responses to AZD1222 COVID-19 vaccine. Study-level findings and limits: The study reported that nearly half of spike-specific TCRs target unmutated variant regions. Increased Spike-specific TCR breadth and depth were observed after two AZD1222 doses. In a largely white British group with more females than males, clonal diversity was possibly underestimated.

The germline V and J ends were trimmed by 6 bases and 3 bases, with 11 bases remaining between them. The CDR3 has 13 residues. Germline values: CDR1 LNHDA, CDR2 SQIVND (reference sequence). The sequence was obtained from an adult in good health. This material consisted of peripheral blood, taken on day 0 of AZD1222 vaccination. V and J are TRBV19 and TRBJ1-2; D not certain. CDR3 bases: TGTGCCAGTAGCCCTCGGGTGGACTATGGCTACACCTTC. Amino acid sequence: CASSPRVDYGYTF.